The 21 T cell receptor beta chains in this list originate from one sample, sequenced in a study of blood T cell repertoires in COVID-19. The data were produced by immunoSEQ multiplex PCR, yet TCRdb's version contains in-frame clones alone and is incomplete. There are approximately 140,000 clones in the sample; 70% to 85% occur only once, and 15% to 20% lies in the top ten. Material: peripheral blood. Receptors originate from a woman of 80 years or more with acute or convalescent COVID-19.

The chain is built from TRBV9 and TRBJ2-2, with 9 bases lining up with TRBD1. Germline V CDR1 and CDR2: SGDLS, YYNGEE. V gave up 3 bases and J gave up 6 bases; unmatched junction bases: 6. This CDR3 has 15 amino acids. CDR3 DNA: TGTGCCAGCAGCGCCGGGACAGGGCGAGCCGGGGAGCTGTTTTTT. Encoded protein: CASSAGTGRAGELFF.

The CDR3 DNA sequence: TGCGCCAGCAGCAATACCCAACAGGGGGCCCAAGGAGCTTTCTTT. Protein sequence: CASSNTQQGAQGAFF. The chain couples TRBV4-1 to TRBJ1-1; 9 bases fit TRBD1. V shed 5 bases and J 10 bases; nucleotides not matched to a gene: 14. Germline V CDR1 and CDR2: MGHRA, YSYEKL. This CDR3 is 15 amino acids long.

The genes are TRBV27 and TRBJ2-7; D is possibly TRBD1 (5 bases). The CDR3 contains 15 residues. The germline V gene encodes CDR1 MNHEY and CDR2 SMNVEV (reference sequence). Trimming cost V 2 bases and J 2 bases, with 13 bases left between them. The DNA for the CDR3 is TGTGCCAGCAGTTTAGTGCAGGGTAGTACCTACGAGCAGTACTTC. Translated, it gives CASSLVQGSTYEQYF.

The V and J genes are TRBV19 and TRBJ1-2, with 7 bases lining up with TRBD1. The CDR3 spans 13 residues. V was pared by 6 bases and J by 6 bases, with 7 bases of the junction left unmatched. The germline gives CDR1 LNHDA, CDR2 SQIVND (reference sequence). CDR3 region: CASRPSGTDGYTF. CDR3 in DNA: TGTGCCAGTAGACCCTCCGGGACAGATGGCTACACCTTC. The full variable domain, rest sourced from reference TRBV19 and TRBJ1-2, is DGGITQSPKYLFRKEGQNVTLSCEQNLNHDAMYWYRQDPGQGLRLIYYSQIVNDFQKGDIAEGYSVSREKKESFPLTVTSAQKNPTAFYLCASRPSGTDGYTFGSGTRLTVV.

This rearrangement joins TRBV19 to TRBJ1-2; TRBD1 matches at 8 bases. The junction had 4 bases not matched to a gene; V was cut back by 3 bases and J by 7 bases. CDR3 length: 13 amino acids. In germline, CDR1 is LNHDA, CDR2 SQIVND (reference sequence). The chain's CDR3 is CASSIVDRGGYTF. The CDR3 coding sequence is TGTGCCAGTAGTATTGTAGACAGGGGTGGCTACACCTTC.

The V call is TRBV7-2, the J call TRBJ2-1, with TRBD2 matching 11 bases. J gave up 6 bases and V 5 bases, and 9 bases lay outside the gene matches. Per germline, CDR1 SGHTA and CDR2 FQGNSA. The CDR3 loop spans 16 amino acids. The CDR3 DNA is TGTGCCAGCAGCGCCTCGGGACTAGCGGTAGTCAATGAGCAGTTCTTC. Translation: CASSASGLAVVNEQFF.

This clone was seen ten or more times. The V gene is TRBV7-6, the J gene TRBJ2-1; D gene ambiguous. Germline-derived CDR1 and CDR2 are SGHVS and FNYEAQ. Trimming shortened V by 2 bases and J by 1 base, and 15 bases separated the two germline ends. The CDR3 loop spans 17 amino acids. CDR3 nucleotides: TGTGCCAGCAGCTTACGATTGCAGTCCGGGTCCTACAATGAGCAGTTCTTC. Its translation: CASSLRLQSGSYNEQFF.

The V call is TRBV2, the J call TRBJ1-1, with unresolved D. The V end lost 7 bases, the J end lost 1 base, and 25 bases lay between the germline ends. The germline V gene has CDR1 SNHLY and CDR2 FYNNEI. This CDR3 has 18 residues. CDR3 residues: CASTPGKGSPFGNTEAFF. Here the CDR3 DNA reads TGTGCCAGCACCCCGGGGAAAGGGTCCCCATTCGGGAACACTGAAGCTTTCTTT.

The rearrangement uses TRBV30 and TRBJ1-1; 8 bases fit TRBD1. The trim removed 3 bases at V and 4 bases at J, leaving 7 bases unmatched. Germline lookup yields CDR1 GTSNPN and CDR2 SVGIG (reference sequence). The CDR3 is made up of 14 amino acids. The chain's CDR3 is CAWRGQGASTEAFF. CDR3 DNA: TGTGCCTGGAGAGGGCAGGGGGCAAGCACTGAAGCTTTCTTT.

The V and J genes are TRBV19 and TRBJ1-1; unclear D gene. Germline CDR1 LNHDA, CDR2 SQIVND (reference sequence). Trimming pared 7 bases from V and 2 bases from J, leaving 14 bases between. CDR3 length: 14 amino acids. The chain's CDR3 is CASNSARSNTEAFF. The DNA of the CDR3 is TGTGCCAGTAACTCCGCCCGGAGCAACACTGAAGCTTTCTTT.

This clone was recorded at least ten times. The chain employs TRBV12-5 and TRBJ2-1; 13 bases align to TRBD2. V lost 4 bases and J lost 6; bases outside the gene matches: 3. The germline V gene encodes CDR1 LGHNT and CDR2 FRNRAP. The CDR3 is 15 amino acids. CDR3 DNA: TGTGCTAGTGGTTGGGGGACTAGCGGGACCAATGAGCAGTTCTTC. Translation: CASGWGTSGTNEQFF. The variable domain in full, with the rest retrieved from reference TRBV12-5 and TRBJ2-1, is DARVTQTPRHKVTEMGQEVTMRCQPILGHNTVFWYRQTMMQGLELLAYFRNRAPLDDSGMPKDRFSAEMPDATLATLKIQPSEPRDSAVYFCASGWGTSGTNEQFFGPGTRLTVL.

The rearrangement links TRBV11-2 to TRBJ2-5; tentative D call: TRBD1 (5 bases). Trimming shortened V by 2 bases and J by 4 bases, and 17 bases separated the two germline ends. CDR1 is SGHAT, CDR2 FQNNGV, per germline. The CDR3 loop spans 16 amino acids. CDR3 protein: CASSLRGNWGRETQYF. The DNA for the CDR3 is TGTGCCAGCAGCTTACGCGGTAACTGGGGCCGAGAGACCCAGTACTTC.

The CDR3 DNA reads TGTGCCAGCAATCGAGCGGGACAGGGGTCGAATGAGCAGTTCTTC. Encoded protein: CASNRAGQGSNEQFF. The chain couples TRBV25-1 to TRBJ2-1; the match to TRBD1 covers 10 bases. From germline, CDR1 is MGHDK and CDR2 SYGVNS. This CDR3 is 15 amino acids long. With V trimmed by 7 bases and J by 7 bases, 10 bases remained unmatched.

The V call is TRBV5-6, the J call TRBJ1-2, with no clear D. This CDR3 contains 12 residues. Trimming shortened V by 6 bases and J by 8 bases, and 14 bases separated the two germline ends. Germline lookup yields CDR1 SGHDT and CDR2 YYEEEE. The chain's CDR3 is CASTAGSRGYTF. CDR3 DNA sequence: TGTGCCAGCACCGCGGGCAGCCGAGGCTACACCTTC.

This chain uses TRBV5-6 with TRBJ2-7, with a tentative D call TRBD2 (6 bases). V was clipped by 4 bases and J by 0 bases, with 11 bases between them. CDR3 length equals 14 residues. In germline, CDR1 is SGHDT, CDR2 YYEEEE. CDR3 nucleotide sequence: TGTGCCAGCAGCCACCAGCGGGTCTCCTACGAGCAGTACTTC. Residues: CASSHQRVSYEQYF.

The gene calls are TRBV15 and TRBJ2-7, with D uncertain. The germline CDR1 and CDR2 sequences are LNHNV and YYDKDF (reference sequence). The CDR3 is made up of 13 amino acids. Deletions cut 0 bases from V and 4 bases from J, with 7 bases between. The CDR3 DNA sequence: TGTGCCACCAGCAGAGATCCAGCGTACGAGCAGTACTTC. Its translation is CATSRDPAYEQYF.

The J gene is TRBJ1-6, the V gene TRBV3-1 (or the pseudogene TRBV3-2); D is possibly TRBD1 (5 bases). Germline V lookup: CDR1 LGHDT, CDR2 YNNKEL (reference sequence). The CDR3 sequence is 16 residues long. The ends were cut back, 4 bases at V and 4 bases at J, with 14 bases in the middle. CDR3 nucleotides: TGTGCCAGCAGCCGTACTGGGGCCCTTTATAATTCACCCCTCCACTTT. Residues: CASSRTGALYNSPLHF.

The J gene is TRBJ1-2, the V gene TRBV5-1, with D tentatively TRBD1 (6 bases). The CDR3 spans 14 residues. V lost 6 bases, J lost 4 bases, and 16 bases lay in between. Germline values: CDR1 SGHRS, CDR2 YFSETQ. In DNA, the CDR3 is TGCGCCAGCACTGTTTCAGGGGTTGGCTATGGCTACACCTTC. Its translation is CASTVSGVGYGYTF.

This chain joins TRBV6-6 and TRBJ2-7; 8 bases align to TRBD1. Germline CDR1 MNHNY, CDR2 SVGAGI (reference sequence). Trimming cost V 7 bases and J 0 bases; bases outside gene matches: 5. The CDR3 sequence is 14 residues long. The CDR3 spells CASTDRGSSYEQYF. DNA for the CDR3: TGTGCCAGCACTGACAGGGGCAGCTCCTACGAGCAGTACTTC.

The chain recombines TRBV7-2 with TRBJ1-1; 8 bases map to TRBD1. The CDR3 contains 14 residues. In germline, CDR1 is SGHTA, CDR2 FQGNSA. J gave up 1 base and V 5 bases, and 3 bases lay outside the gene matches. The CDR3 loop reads CASSRTGSNTEAFF. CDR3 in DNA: TGTGCCAGCAGCCGGACAGGGTCGAACACTGAAGCTTTCTTT.

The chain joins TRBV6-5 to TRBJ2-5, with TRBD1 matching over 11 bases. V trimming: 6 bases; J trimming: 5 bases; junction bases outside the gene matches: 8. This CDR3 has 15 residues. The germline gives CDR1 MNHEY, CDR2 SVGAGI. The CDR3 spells CASRRTGGRGETQYF. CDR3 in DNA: TGTGCCAGCAGAAGGACAGGGGGCAGGGGGGAGACCCAGTACTTC.